Described below is a single T cell receptor (beta chain) sequence and its context. PCR primers comprised 60 Vbeta and 13 Jbeta primers. Profiled with immunoSEQ multiplex PCR; TCRdb holds only in-frame clones, not every one. Of about 83,000 clones listed, 81% were seen once; the top ten hold 1.5% to 2%. This sample is drawn from a study of cytomegalovirus exposure and HLA in healthy donors. This receptor was identified in a woman aged 25 to 45 in good health and CMV-seronegative. The sample was PBMCs.

CDR3 amino acids: CASSDSPSGSTDTQYF. The CDR3 DNA reads TGTGCCAGCAGTGACTCGCCTAGCGGGAGCACAGATACGCAGTATTTT. This chain joins TRBV6-4 and TRBJ2-3, with 8 bases lining up with TRBD2. The V and J ends lost 0 bases and 0 bases, in that order; junction bases with no gene match: 2. The CDR3 length is 16 residues. The germline CDR1 and CDR2 sequences are MRHNA and SNTAGT.